The T cell receptor (beta chain) described here comes from a study of CD8+CD57+ T cells in acquired aplastic anemia. Sequencing involved patients with CD8+CD57+ cell expansion previously shown by flow cytometry. The patients, all of them, had severe acquired aplastic anemia. Patients had received no therapy at the time of blood sampling. Germline V lookup: CDR1 SGHAT, CDR2 FQNNGV. This CDR3 has 14 residues. The V and J ends lost 6 bases and 3 bases respectively, with 14 bases between them. Both TCR beta VDJ combination and CDR3 sequence profiling were carried out. Genomic DNA was the template for this profiling. TCRdb itself ran the reads through MiXCR, one entry per CDR3 protein. This sample carries fewer than 300,000 distinct CDR3 sequences, less than 85% of them seen once, and the ten largest clones take approximately 42%.

The chain joins TRBV11-2 to TRBJ2-5; tentatively, D is TRBD1 (5 bases). This receptor was identified in a human donor with aplastic anemia. The sequencing input was sorted CD4+, CD8+, or CD8+CD57+ T cells (not recorded which) from PBMCs. The CDR3 spells CASSYVQGKETQYF. Written as DNA, the CDR3 is TGTGCCAGCAGTTACGTGCAGGGTAAAGAGACCCAGTACTTC.